This passage covers 9 T cell receptor beta chains from one sample sequenced in a study of blood T cell repertoires in COVID-19. TCRdb's table, derived via immunoSEQ multiplex PCR, lists solely in-frame clones and lacks some. The data show around 100,000 clones, approximately 80% seen once. Source material: peripheral blood. The origin of the receptors is a man between 65 and 79 years old with active or convalescent COVID-19.

The chain uses TRBV18 and TRBJ1-6; 7 bases agree with TRBD1. CDR1 and CDR2 from the germline V gene are KGHSH and LQKENI. V lost 2 bases, J lost 5 bases, and 3 bases stayed unmatched. The CDR3 sequence is 15 residues long. This CDR3 reads CASSPSGQHNSPLHF. The CDR3 coding sequence is TGTGCCAGCTCACCATCGGGACAGCATAATTCACCCCTCCACTTT.

This rearrangement joins TRBV18 to TRBJ2-1, with 12 bases lining up with TRBD2. The CDR3 covers 15 residues. J lost 6 bases, V lost 0 bases, and 0 bases had no gene match. Germline V lookup: CDR1 KGHSH, CDR2 LQKENI. The CDR3 loop is CASSPPGLAGNEQFF. In nucleotides, the CDR3 is TGTGCCAGCTCACCACCGGGACTAGCGGGCAATGAGCAGTTCTTC.

This clone was detected only a few times. The chain carries TRBV10-3 and TRBJ2-7, with D possibly being TRBD2 (6 bases). V shed 5 bases and J shed 0 bases, with 14 bases lying between them. Germline V gives CDR1 ENHRY, CDR2 SYGVKD. This CDR3 comprises 15 residues. Here the CDR3 DNA reads TGTGCCATCAGTCCTCTCGGGGGTGGCTCCTACGAGCAGTACTTC. Protein product: CAISPLGGGSYEQYF.

This chain links TRBV3-1 (or the pseudogene TRBV3-2) with TRBJ2-5; no definite D call. CDR1 and CDR2 (germline): LGHDT, YNNKEL (reference sequence). This CDR3 region has 14 residues. The V and J ends lost 4 bases and 5 bases respectively, with 14 bases between them. CDR3 sequence (DNA): TGTGCCAGCAGCCTACAAACAGATAGGGAGACCCAGTACTTC. Protein product: CASSLQTDRETQYF.

The V and J genes are TRBV3-1 (or the pseudogene TRBV3-2) and TRBJ2-7, with TRBD2 identical over 12 bases. The V and J ends lost 1 base and 3 bases, in that order; junction bases with no gene match: 1. CDR1 is LGHDT, CDR2 YNNKEL, per germline (reference sequence). This CDR3 region has 15 residues. The chain's CDR3 is CASSQGTSGIYEQYF. The CDR3 bases are TGTGCCAGCAGCCAAGGGACTAGCGGGATCTACGAGCAGTACTTC.

The V call is TRBV9, the J call TRBJ2-3, with TRBD1 as a possible D gene (6 bases). V dropped 3 bases and J dropped 1 base, with 9 bases sitting between them. The CDR3 contains 14 residues. Germline CDR1 SGDLS, CDR2 YYNGEE. The CDR3 sequence is CASSEGGRTDTQYF. The CDR3 bases are TGTGCCAGCAGCGAAGGGGGTCGCACAGATACGCAGTATTTT.

This chain joins TRBV6-4 and TRBJ1-2; possibly TRBD1 for D (6 bases). The ends were cut back, 5 bases at V and 4 bases at J, with 11 bases in the middle. The CDR3 consists of 13 residues. Germline values: CDR1 MRHNA, CDR2 SNTAGT. The CDR3 sequence is CASSPQGPYGYTF. DNA of the CDR3: TGTGCCAGCAGTCCACAGGGCCCCTATGGCTACACCTTC.

The chain joins TRBV28 to TRBJ2-2, with no clear D. Between the trimmed V and J ends, which lost 5 bases and 5 bases, there was a span of 18 bases. There are 16 residues in the CDR3. Germline CDR1 and CDR2: MDHEN and SYDVKM. For the CDR3, the DNA is TGTGCCAGCAGTCCTCTTCTCGAGCGAAGGACCGGGGAGCTGTTTTTT. The encoded protein is CASSPLLERRTGELFF.

J is TRBJ2-3 and V is TRBV2; 7 bases are shared with TRBD2. Trimming took 4 bases from V and 4 from J; bases not matched to a gene: 2. This CDR3 is 13 amino acids long. Per germline, CDR1 SNHLY and CDR2 FYNNEI. CDR3 nucleotide sequence: TGTGCCAGCAGTGGGGGGGGTTCAGATACGCAGTATTTT. Protein sequence: CASSGGGSDTQYF.